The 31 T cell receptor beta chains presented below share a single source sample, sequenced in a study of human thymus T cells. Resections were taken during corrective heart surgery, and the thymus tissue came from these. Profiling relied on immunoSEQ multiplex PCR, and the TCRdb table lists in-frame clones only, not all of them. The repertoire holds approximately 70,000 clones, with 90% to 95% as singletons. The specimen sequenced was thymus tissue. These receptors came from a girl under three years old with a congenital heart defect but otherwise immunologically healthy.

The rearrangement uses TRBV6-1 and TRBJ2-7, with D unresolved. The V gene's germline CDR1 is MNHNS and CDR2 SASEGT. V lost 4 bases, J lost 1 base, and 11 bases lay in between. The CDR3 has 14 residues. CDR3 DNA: TGTGCCAGCAGTGCTAGTCCAGCGTCCTACGAGCAGTACTTC. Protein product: CASSASPASYEQYF.

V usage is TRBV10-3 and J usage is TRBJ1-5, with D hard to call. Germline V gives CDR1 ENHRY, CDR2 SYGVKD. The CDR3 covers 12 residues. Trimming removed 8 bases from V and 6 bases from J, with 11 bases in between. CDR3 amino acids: CAIQSSGQPQHF. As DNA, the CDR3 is TGTGCCATCCAGTCGTCCGGTCAGCCCCAGCATTTT.

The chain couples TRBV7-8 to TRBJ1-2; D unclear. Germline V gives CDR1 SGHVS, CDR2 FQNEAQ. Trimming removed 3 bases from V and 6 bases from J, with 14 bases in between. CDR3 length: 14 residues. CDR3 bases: TGTGCCAGCAGCTTTGATCCCGCTACTGATGGCTACACCTTC. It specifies CASSFDPATDGYTF. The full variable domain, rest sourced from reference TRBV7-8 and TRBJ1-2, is GAGVSQSPRYKVAKRGQDVALRCDPISGHVSLFWYQQALGQGPEFLTYFQNEAQLDKSGLPSDRFFAERPEGSVSTLKIQRTQQEDSAVYLCASSFDPATDGYTFGSGTRLTVV.

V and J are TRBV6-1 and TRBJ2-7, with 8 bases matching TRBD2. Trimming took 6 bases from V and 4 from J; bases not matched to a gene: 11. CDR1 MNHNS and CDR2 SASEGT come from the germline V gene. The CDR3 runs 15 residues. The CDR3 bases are TGTGCCAGCAGATATATGACTAGCGCACTTTACGAGCAGTACTTC. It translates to CASRYMTSALYEQYF.

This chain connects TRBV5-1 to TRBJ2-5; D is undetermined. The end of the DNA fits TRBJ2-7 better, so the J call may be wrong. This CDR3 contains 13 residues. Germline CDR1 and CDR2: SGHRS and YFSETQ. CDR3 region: CASSSAESYEQYF. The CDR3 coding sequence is TGCGCCAGCAGCTCGGCAGAATCCTACGAGCAGTACTTC.

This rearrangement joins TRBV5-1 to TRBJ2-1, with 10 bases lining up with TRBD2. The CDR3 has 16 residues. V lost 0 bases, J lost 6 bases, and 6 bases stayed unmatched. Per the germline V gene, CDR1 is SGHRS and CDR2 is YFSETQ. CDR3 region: CASSLGGLAGVNEQFF. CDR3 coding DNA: TGCGCCAGCAGCTTGGGAGGGCTAGCGGGAGTCAATGAGCAGTTCTTC.

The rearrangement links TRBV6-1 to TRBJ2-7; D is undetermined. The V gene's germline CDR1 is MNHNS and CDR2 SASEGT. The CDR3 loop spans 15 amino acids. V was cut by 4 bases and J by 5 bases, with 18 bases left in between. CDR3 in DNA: TGTGCCAGCAGTGGGTTGGTCGTGTCCCGCGACGAGCAGTACTTC. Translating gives CASSGLVVSRDEQYF.

This chain's CDR3 is CASSPTAGHLEYF. The CDR3 DNA is TGTGCCAGCAGTCCTACGGCAGGCCATCTAGAGTACTTC. This sequence joins TRBV28 and TRBJ2-7; D not resolved. CDR3 length equals 13 residues. Trimming took 5 bases from V and 11 from J, leaving 19 bases between them. Germline CDR1 MDHEN, CDR2 SYDVKM. Looking up the rest from reference TRBV28 and TRBJ2-7 gives the full variable domain: DVKVTQSSRYLVKRTGEKVFLECVQDMDHENMFWYRQDPGLGLRLIYFSYDVKMKEKGDIPEGYSVSREKKERFSLILESASTNQTSMYLCASSPTAGHLEYFGPGTRLTVT.

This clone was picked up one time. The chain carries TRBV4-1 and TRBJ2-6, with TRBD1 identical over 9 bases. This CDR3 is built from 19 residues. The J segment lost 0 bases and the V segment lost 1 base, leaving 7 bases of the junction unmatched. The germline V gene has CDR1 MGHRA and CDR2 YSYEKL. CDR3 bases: TGCGCCAGCAGCCAAGCCCCGACAGGGGGGTCCTCTGGGGCCAACGTCCTGACTTTC. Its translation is CASSQAPTGGSSGANVLTF.

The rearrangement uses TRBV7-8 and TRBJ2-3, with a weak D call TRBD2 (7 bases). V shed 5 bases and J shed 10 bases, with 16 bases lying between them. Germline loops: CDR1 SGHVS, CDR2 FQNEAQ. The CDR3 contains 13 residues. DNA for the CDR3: TGTGCCAGCAGCGCGGGGGCCCCCCGATCGCAGTATTTT. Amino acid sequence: CASSAGAPRSQYF.

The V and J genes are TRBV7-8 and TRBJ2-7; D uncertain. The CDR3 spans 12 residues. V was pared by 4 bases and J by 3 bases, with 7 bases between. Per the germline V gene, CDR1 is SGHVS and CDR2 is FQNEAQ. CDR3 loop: CASSSTLYEQYF. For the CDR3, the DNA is TGTGCCAGCAGCTCGACCCTCTACGAGCAGTACTTC.

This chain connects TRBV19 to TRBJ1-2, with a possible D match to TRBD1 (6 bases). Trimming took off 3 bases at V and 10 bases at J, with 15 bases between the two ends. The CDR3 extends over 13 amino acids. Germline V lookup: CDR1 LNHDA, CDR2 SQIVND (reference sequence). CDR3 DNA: TGTGCCAGTAGTATGGGCAGGGGATACGACTACACCTTC. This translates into CASSMGRGYDYTF.

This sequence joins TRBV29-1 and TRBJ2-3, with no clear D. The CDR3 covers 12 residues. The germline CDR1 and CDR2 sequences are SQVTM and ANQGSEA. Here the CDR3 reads CIIRTSTDTQYF. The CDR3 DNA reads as TGCATCATACGGACCAGCACAGATACGCAGTATTTT.

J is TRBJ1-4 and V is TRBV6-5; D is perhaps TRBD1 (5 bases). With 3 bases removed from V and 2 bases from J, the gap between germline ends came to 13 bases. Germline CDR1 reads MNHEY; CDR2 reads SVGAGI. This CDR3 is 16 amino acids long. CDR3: CASSYSGTVTNEKLFF. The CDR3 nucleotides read TGTGCCAGCAGTTATTCCGGGACCGTCACTAATGAAAAACTGTTTTTT.

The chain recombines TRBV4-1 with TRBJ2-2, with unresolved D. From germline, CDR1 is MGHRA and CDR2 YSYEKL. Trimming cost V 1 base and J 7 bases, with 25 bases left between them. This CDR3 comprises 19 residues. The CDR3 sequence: CASSQADAPYKSSGGELFF. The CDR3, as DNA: TGCGCCAGCAGCCAAGCCGATGCGCCCTACAAGTCTTCGGGCGGGGAGCTGTTTTTT.

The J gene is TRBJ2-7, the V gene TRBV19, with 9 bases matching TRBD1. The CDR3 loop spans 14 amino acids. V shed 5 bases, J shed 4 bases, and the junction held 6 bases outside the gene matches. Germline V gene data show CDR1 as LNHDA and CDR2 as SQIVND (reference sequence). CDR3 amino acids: CASSPGQGRYEQYF. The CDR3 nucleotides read TGTGCCAGTAGTCCGGGACAGGGTCGTTACGAGCAGTACTTC.

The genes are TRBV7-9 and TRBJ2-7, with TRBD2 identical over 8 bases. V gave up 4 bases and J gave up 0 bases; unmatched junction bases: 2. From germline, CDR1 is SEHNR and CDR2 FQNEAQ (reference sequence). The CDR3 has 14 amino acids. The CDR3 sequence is CASSSGRVSYEQYF. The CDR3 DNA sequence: TGTGCCAGCAGCTCCGGGAGGGTCTCCTACGAGCAGTACTTC.

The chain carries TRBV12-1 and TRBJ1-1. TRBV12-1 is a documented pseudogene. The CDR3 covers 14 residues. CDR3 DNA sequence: TGTGCCAGCAGCTTTCGCGTGAGGAACACTGAAGCTTTCTTT. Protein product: CASSFRVRNTEAFF.

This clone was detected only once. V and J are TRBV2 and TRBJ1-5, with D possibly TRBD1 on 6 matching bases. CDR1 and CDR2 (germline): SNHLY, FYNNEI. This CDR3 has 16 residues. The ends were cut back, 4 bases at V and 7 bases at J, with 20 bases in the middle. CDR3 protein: CASSGLSGAQNQPQHF. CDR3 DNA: TGTGCCAGCAGTGGTCTATCGGGGGCGCAAAACCAGCCCCAGCATTTT. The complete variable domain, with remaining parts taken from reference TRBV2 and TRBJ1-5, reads EPEVTQTPSHQVTQMGQEVILRCVPISNHLYFYWYRQILGQKVEFLVSFYNNEISEKSEIFDDQFSVERPDGSNFTLKIRSTKLEDSAMYFCASSGLSGAQNQPQHFGDGTRLSIL.

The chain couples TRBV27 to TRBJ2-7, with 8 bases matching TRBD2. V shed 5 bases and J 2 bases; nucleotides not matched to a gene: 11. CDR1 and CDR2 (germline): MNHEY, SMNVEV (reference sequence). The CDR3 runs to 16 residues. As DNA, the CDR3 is TGTGCCAGCAGTCTAGCCCCCGCCGGGAGGGCCTACGAGCAGTACTTC. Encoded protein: CASSLAPAGRAYEQYF.

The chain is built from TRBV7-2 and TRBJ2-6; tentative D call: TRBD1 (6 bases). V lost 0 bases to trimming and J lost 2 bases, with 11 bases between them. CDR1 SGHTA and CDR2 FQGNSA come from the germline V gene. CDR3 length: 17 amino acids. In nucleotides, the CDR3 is TGTGCCAGCAGCTTAGCCAGACAGGAGGCTGGGGCCAACGTCCTGACTTTC. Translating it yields CASSLARQEAGANVLTF.

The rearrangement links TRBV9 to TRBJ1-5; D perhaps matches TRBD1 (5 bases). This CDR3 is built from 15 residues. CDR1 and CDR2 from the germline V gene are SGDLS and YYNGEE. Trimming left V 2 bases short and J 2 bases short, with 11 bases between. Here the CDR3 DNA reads TGTGCCAGCAGCGTTCGGCAGGGCGGCAATCAGCCCCAGCATTTT. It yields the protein CASSVRQGGNQPQHF.

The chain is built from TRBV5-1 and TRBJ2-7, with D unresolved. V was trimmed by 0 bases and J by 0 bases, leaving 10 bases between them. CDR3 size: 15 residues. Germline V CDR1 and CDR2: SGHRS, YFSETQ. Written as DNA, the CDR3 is TGCGCCAGCAGCTTGGTTCCCAGCCTCTCCTACGAGCAGTACTTC. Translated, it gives CASSLVPSLSYEQYF.

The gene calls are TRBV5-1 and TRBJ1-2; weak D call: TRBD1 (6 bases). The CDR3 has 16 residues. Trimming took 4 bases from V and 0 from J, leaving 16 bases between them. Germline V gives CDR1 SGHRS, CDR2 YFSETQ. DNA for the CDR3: TGCGCCAGCAGCCATTTCGGACAGCAAACTAACTATGGCTACACCTTC. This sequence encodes CASSHFGQQTNYGYTF.

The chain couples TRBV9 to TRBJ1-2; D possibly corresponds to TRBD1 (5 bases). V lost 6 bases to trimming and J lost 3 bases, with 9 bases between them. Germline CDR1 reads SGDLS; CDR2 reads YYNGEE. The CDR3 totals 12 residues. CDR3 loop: CASKGADYGYTF. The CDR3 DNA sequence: TGTGCCAGCAAAGGGGCGGACTATGGCTACACCTTC.

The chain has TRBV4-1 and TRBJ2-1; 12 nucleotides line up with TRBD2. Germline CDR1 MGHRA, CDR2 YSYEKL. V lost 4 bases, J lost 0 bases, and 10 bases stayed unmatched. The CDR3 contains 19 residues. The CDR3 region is CASSRGTSGHSSSYNEQFF. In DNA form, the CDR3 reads TGCGCCAGCAGCCGAGGGACTAGCGGGCACTCTAGCTCCTACAATGAGCAGTTCTTC.

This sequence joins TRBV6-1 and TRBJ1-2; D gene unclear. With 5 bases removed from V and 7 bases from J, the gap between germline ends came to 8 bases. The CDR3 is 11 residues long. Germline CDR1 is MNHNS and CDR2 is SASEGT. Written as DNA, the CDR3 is TGTGCCAGCAGTCACGACGGTGGCTACACCTTC. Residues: CASSHDGGYTF.

The CDR3 sequence is CASSFPGQEGYEQYF. CDR3 bases: TGTGCCAGCAGCTTCCCCGGACAGGAGGGGTACGAGCAGTACTTC. The chain couples TRBV7-2 to TRBJ2-7; D possibly corresponds to TRBD1 (7 bases). This CDR3 region has 15 residues. The V end lost 3 bases, the J end lost 4 bases, and 16 bases lay between the germline ends. Germline values: CDR1 SGHTA, CDR2 FQGNSA.

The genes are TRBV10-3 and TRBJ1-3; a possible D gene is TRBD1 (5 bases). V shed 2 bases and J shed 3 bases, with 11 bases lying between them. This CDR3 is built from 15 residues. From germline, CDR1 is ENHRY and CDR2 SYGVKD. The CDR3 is CAISERGFVGNTIYF. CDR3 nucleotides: TGTGCCATCAGTGAGCGGGGGTTCGTTGGAAACACCATATATTTT.

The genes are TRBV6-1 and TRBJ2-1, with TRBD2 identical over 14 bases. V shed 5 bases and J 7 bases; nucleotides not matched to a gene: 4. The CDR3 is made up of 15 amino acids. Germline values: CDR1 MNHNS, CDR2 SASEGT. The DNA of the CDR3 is TGTGCCAGCAGTCCCGGGACTAGCGGGAGAAATGAGCAGTTCTTC. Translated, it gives CASSPGTSGRNEQFF.

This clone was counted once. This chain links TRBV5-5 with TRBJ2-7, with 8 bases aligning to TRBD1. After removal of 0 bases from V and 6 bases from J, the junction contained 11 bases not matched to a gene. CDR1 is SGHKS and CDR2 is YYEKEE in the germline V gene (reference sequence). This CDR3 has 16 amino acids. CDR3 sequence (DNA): TGTGCCAGCAGCTTGGAAAGCGGACAGGGCTCTCGCGAGCAGTACTTC. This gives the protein CASSLESGQGSREQYF. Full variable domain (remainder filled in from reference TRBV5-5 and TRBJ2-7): DAGVTQSPTHLIKTRGQQVTLRCSPISGHKSVSWYQQVLGQGPQFIFQYYEKEERGRGNFPDRFSARQFPNYSSELNVNALLLGDSALYLCASSLESGQGSREQYFGPGTRLTVT.